This T cell receptor beta chain comes out of a study of control samples from healthy donors and cancer patients. Germline V gene lookup returns CDR1 LGHNT and CDR2 FRNRAP. The CDR3 covers 11 residues. Between the trimmed V and J ends, which lost 3 bases and 5 bases, there was a span of 4 bases. Sequencing was performed with immunoSEQ multiplex PCR; in TCRdb, only in-frame clones are kept and a portion is missing. The table includes about 150,000 clones, approximately 88% detected once. Sequenced material: blood. The V gene is TRBV12-5, the J gene TRBJ2-5; D ambiguous. This clonotype was sampled from a man younger than 45 in good health. CDR3 region: CASGFRETQYF. CDR3 nucleotide sequence: TGTGCTAGTGGTTTTAGGGAGACCCAGTACTTC.